The 5 T cell receptor beta chains given below trace back to one sample, sequenced in a study of beta chain features in type 1 diabetes. Expressed TCRB transcripts got sequenced, as all isolated RNA was reverse transcribed. Clones were read by immunoSEQ multiplex PCR, and TCRdb kept only the in-frame ones, dropping some. This sample carries more than 85,000 clones, 40% of them seen once, and the ten largest clones take roughly 0.07%. Sequencing used stem cell memory CD4+ T cells from blood. Receptors were obtained from a woman between 18 and 30 years old in good health.

CDR3 protein: CAISGQGNRETQYF. As DNA, the CDR3 is TGTGCCATCAGTGGACAGGGAAATCGGGAGACCCAGTACTTC. The rearrangement uses TRBV10-3 and TRBJ2-5; 7 bases are shared with TRBD1. The CDR3 has 14 residues. Germline V gene data show CDR1 as ENHRY and CDR2 as SYGVKD. With 4 bases clipped from V and 5 bases from J, the junction kept 7 bases outside the gene matches.

This rearrangement joins TRBV28 to TRBJ2-6; D gene uncertain. Germline-derived CDR1 and CDR2 are MDHEN and SYDVKM. The CDR3 runs 14 residues. Trimming removed 3 bases at V and 4 bases at J, with 7 bases between. This CDR3 reads CASSFPSGANVLTF. The CDR3 coding sequence is TGTGCCAGCAGTTTTCCGAGCGGGGCCAACGTCCTGACTTTC.

The chain uses TRBV19 and TRBJ2-1, with D possibly matching TRBD1 (6 bases). This CDR3 comprises 14 residues. Trimming left V 5 bases short and J 6 bases short, with 14 bases between. Germline CDR1 and CDR2: LNHDA and SQIVND (reference sequence). The CDR3 region has the DNA TGTGCCAGTAGTCGAAGGACAGTTCCCAATGAGCAGTTCTTC. This encodes CASSRRTVPNEQFF.

The chain employs TRBV6-6 and TRBJ2-1, with 8 nucleotides matching TRBD1. The CDR3 runs to 12 residues. With 3 bases clipped from V and 16 bases from J, the junction kept 8 bases outside the gene matches. CDR1 and CDR2 (germline): MNHNY, SVGAGI (reference sequence). The CDR3 DNA follows: TGTGCCAGCAGTTATGACCGGGCAGGGGGCTTCTTC. This codes for CASSYDRAGGFF.

The chain links TRBV6-5 to TRBJ2-3, with D tentatively TRBD1 (5 bases). Trimming stripped 8 bases from V and 2 bases from J, with 5 bases between. The CDR3 covers 11 residues. CDR1 and CDR2 from the germline V gene are MNHEY and SVGAGI. The CDR3 protein is CASGATDTQYF. The DNA for the CDR3 is TGTGCCAGCGGGGCCACAGATACGCAGTATTTT.